Below, 10 T cell receptor beta chains from the same sample are listed, as sequenced in a study of blood T cells in healthy people across ages. Primers used in a second PCR of about 6 to 11 cycles were a sample-barcoded 5' primer and a J-beta primer mix. One entry per CDR3 protein results from TCRdb running MiXCR on the 5' RACE reads. Altogether roughly 410,000 distinct CDR3 sequences are present, roughly half being singletons, with the ten largest covering about 54%. Sequencing was performed on blood. These receptors originate from a man between 60 and 75 years old in good health.

A single count supports this clonotype. V gene TRBV7-9 combines with J gene TRBJ1-1; possible D gene TRBD1, 5 bases. The CDR3 runs to 12 residues. The V gene lost 6 bases and the J gene lost 8 bases, with 13 bases spanning the gap. Germline lookup yields CDR1 SEHNR and CDR2 FQNEAQ (reference sequence). The CDR3 DNA reads TGTGCCAGCAGAGGGGAAAGGAGGGAAGCTTTCTTT. Its protein product is CASRGERREAFF.

The chain uses TRBV6-5 and TRBJ2-5; 9 nucleotides match TRBD1. The V gene end was trimmed by 5 bases and the J gene end by 11 bases; junction bases not matched to a gene: 9. The CDR3 consists of 13 residues. The germline V gene has CDR1 MNHEY and CDR2 SVGAGI. DNA of the CDR3: TGTGCCAGCAGTCTGACAGGGGGAAATGAGCAGTACTTC. Its translation: CASSLTGGNEQYF.

The chain recombines TRBV11-2 with TRBJ2-7, with D hard to call. The CDR3 is 18 residues long. The germline gives CDR1 SGHAT, CDR2 FQNNGV. Trimming stripped 4 bases from V and 0 bases from J, with 22 bases between. The CDR3 region has the DNA TGTGCCAGCAGCTCTGGTAAAGGATTGCGGCTACTCTCCTACGAGCAGTACTTC. This codes for CASSSGKGLRLLSYEQYF.

This clonotype showed up just a few times. The genes are TRBV27 and TRBJ2-5, with TRBD2 matching over 7 bases. CDR3 length equals 14 residues. The V segment lost 5 bases and the J segment 1 base; nucleotides outside the gene matches: 4. In germline, CDR1 is MNHEY, CDR2 SMNVEV (reference sequence). CDR3 nucleotide sequence: TGTGCCAGCAGTAAAGCGGGATTCCAAGAGACCCAGTACTTC. Its translation: CASSKAGFQETQYF.

The chain carries TRBV5-1 and TRBJ2-7; TRBD2 aligns across 8 bases. Germline CDR1 SGHRS, CDR2 YFSETQ. The CDR3 spans 14 residues. Losses at the gene ends were 0 bases for V and 5 bases for J; bases not matched to a gene: 4. The DNA for the CDR3 is TGCGCCAGCAGCTTGGCGGTTAGCGGGGACGAGCAGTACTTC. Translating it yields CASSLAVSGDEQYF.

V usage is TRBV9 and J usage is TRBJ1-1; the D is unclear. CDR1 is SGDLS and CDR2 is YYNGEE in the germline V gene. This CDR3 has 13 amino acids. V lost 2 bases and J 4 bases, leaving 9 bases between the germline ends. CDR3 DNA sequence: TGTGCCAGCAGCGTCCGACTCGCCACTGAAGCTTTCTTT. Protein: CASSVRLATEAFF.

J is TRBJ2-3 and V is TRBV7-9; D remains ambiguous. V was cut by 5 bases and J by 6 bases, with 9 bases left in between. Germline CDR1 is SEHNR and CDR2 is FQNEAQ (reference sequence). There are 12 residues in the CDR3. The CDR3 nucleotides are TGTGCCAGCAGCCGGACCCATGATACGCAGTATTTT. Translation: CASSRTHDTQYF.

The genes are TRBV30 and TRBJ1-1; D may be TRBD1 (5 bases). CDR3 length: 13 amino acids. In germline, CDR1 is GTSNPN, CDR2 SVGIG (reference sequence). The germline V and J ends were trimmed by 0 bases and 4 bases, with 9 bases remaining between them. CDR3 DNA sequence: TGTGCCTGGAGTGTTGGGGGGGGCACTGAAGCTTTCTTT. Residues: CAWSVGGGTEAFF.

The V call is TRBV7-2, the J call TRBJ2-3; perhaps TRBD2 as D (6 bases). In germline, CDR1 is SGHTA, CDR2 FQGNSA. The V gene lost 1 base and the J gene lost 3 bases, with 14 bases spanning the gap. The length of the CDR3 is 16 residues. CDR3 nucleotides: TGTGCCAGCAGCTTAGGAGGTAGCGGTTGGACAGATACGCAGTATTTT. This codes for CASSLGGSGWTDTQYF.

The chain uses TRBV20-1 and TRBJ2-3; 7 bases line up with TRBD1. Trimming took 0 bases from V and 4 from J; bases not matched to a gene: 10. The CDR3 spans 16 residues. CDR1 and CDR2 from the germline V gene are DFQATT and SNEGSKA (reference sequence). CDR3 in DNA: TGCAGTGCTAGAGATCAGATTAGGCAGGGGGCAGATACGCAGTATTTT. Translated: CSARDQIRQGADTQYF.